A single sample gave rise to the 20 T cell receptor beta chains below, sequenced in a study of radiotherapy plus CTLA-4 blockade in lung cancer (dated by TCRdb to the late 2010s). Libraries came from the immunoSEQ multiplex PCR assay. In its TCRdb copy, this immuneACCESS table keeps in-frame sequences only and misses some clones. Where compared with another copy, unresolved V genes explain less than half of these, and the others have no known cause. In all, the sample holds 100,000 to 150,000 clones, and nearly 80% of those were seen once. In total, the top ten clones hold about 5.2% of the sample. Material: peripheral blood, obtained from a patient treated with radiotherapy plus ipilimumab. Receptor source: a human donor with non-small cell lung cancer who had a partial response to radiotherapy plus ipilimumab.

The CDR3 nucleotides are TGTGCCAGCAGCCCGAGCTCCTACAATGAGCAGTTCTTC. It yields the protein CASSPSSYNEQFF. The rearrangement links TRBV9 to TRBJ2-1; D gene uncertain. V lost 4 bases and J 0 bases, leaving 5 bases between the germline ends. Per germline, CDR1 SGDLS and CDR2 YYNGEE. This CDR3 has 13 amino acids.

This chain joins TRBV5-6 and TRBJ1-3, with 12 bases fitting TRBD1. Unmatched junction bases numbered 6, after V lost 4 bases and J lost 4 bases. CDR3 length: 16 residues. Looked up from germline, CDR1 is SGHDT and CDR2 is YYEEEE. The DNA for the CDR3 is TGTGCCAGCAGCCTGGGACAGGGGGCGCGCGGAAACACCATATATTTT. Encoded protein: CASSLGQGARGNTIYF.

V and J are TRBV7-2 and TRBJ2-1; 9 bases are a match to TRBD2. Germline CDR1 is SGHTA and CDR2 is FQGNSA. The CDR3 extends over 14 amino acids. V was clipped by 5 bases and J by 6 bases; unmatched bases: 5. Here the CDR3 DNA reads TGTGCCAGCAGCCCGGGACTAGCAAGCAATGAGCAGTTCTTC. Its translation is CASSPGLASNEQFF.

This chain links TRBV19 with TRBJ1-1; 10 bases align to TRBD1. The V gene's germline CDR1 is LNHDA and CDR2 SQIVND (reference sequence). V lost 5 bases to trimming and J lost 1 base; unmatched junction nucleotides: 4. There are 15 residues in the CDR3. CDR3 nucleotides: TGTGCCAGTAGTTTCTGGACAGGGGGGAACACTGAAGCTTTCTTT. Its protein product is CASSFWTGGNTEAFF.

The chain has TRBV11-1 and TRBJ1-1, with 7 bases that match TRBD1. Germline V gene data show CDR1 as SGHAT and CDR2 as FQDESV (reference sequence). The CDR3 loop spans 14 amino acids. The V segment lost 5 bases and the J segment 5 bases; nucleotides outside the gene matches: 8. CDR3 residues: CASSKPGGWTEAFF. Written as DNA, the CDR3 is TGTGCCAGCAGCAAGCCAGGGGGTTGGACTGAAGCTTTCTTT.

The chain uses TRBV9 and TRBJ2-1; D is perhaps TRBD1 (5 bases). This CDR3 contains 16 residues. Looked up from germline, CDR1 is SGDLS and CDR2 is YYNGEE. With 5 bases removed from V and 8 bases from J, the gap between germline ends came to 23 bases. Written as DNA, the CDR3 is TGTGCCAGCAGGACGGGTACAGGAGAGCTAGGCGATGAGCAGTTCTTC. Amino acid sequence: CASRTGTGELGDEQFF.

CDR3 in amino acids: CASSVGGRSANEQFF. CDR3 bases: TGTGCCAGCAGCGTCGGCGGCCGGTCCGCGAATGAGCAGTTCTTC. The V call is TRBV9, the J call TRBJ2-1; D remains unclear. The germline CDR1 and CDR2 sequences are SGDLS and YYNGEE. V shed 2 bases and J shed 7 bases, with 16 bases lying between them. The CDR3 is 15 residues long.

The chain has TRBV4-3 and TRBJ1-1, with 7 bases aligning to TRBD1. The germline gives CDR1 LGHNA, CDR2 YSLEER. The CDR3 loop spans 15 amino acids. V gave up 4 bases and J gave up 7 bases; unmatched junction bases: 12. CDR3 nucleotides: TGCGCCAGCAGCCGCCAGACAGGGTCTCGGGATGAAGCTTTCTTT. Translated: CASSRQTGSRDEAFF.

The chain combines TRBV2 with TRBJ2-5, with D perhaps matching TRBD2 (7 bases). The germline V gene has CDR1 SNHLY and CDR2 FYNNEI. This CDR3 is built from 17 residues. The V end was cut by 5 bases, the J end by 5 bases, with 24 bases between. CDR3 protein: CASSPWVSGLRGETQYF. CDR3 nucleotide sequence: TGTGCCAGCAGTCCCTGGGTTAGCGGGTTGAGGGGGGAGACCCAGTACTTC.

The rearrangement uses TRBV14 and TRBJ1-2; maybe TRBD1 (6 bases). This CDR3 is built from 14 residues. Trimming took 1 base from V and 3 from J, leaving 9 bases between them. CDR1 and CDR2 (germline): SGHDN, FVKESK. The DNA of the CDR3 is TGTGCCAGCAGCCAAGCCTACAGGGACTATGGCTACACCTTC. Amino acids: CASSQAYRDYGYTF.

The chain carries TRBV4-3 and TRBJ1-2, with a tentative D call TRBD1 (5 bases). Germline V gives CDR1 LGHNA, CDR2 YSLEER. Deletions cut 0 bases from V and 5 bases from J, with 16 bases between. The CDR3 runs to 16 residues. CDR3: CASSQDYPGGFYGYTF. Here the CDR3 DNA reads TGCGCCAGCAGCCAAGATTACCCTGGGGGGTTTTATGGCTACACCTTC.

The chain has TRBV5-1 and TRBJ2-1; TRBD2 matches at 13 bases. With 3 bases clipped from V and 6 bases from J, the junction kept 9 bases outside the gene matches. This CDR3 spans 17 amino acids. Germline CDR1 and CDR2: SGHRS and YFSETQ. DNA of the CDR3: TGCGCCAGCAGCTACGCCGCACTAGCGGGAGGGAGCAATGAGCAGTTCTTC. Amino acids: CASSYAALAGGSNEQFF.

This chain joins TRBV6-5 and TRBJ2-7, with TRBD1 matching over 7 bases. Germline V gene lookup returns CDR1 MNHEY and CDR2 SVGAGI. The CDR3 sequence is 13 residues long. J gave up 3 bases and V 2 bases, and 1 base lay outside the gene matches. CDR3 nucleotides: TGTGCCAGCAGTTACACAGGGGACTACGAGCAGTACTTC. It is translated as CASSYTGDYEQYF.

This clone was seen just once. V is TRBV7-2 and J is TRBJ2-5, with 9 positions matching TRBD1. In germline, CDR1 is SGHTA, CDR2 FQGNSA. V dropped 4 bases and J dropped 7; count of bases not matched to a gene: 7. The CDR3 is made up of 14 amino acids. The CDR3 loop is CASSSAGQGRTQYF. The DNA of the CDR3 is TGTGCCAGCAGCTCAGCCGGACAGGGGCGGACCCAGTACTTC.

The rearrangement joins TRBV6-1 to TRBJ1-1; no reliable D call. Between the trimmed V and J ends, which lost 1 base and 7 bases, there was a span of 10 bases. This CDR3 is built from 13 residues. The germline V gene has CDR1 MNHNS and CDR2 SASEGT. The CDR3 reads CASSEGAVLEAFF. The CDR3 DNA follows: TGTGCCAGCAGTGAAGGGGCCGTCCTTGAAGCTTTCTTT.

The chain couples TRBV7-2 to TRBJ2-2; no clear D. Trimming took 3 bases from V and 8 from J, leaving 7 bases between them. Germline values: CDR1 SGHTA, CDR2 FQGNSA. The CDR3 consists of 12 residues. CDR3 sequence reads: CASSFEAGELFF. The CDR3 coding sequence is TGTGCCAGCAGCTTTGAAGCTGGGGAGCTGTTTTTT.

The rearrangement uses TRBV9 and TRBJ2-2, with 7 bases fitting TRBD1. Germline V gives CDR1 SGDLS, CDR2 YYNGEE. The V gene end was trimmed by 6 bases and the J gene end by 0 bases; junction bases not matched to a gene: 5. The CDR3 totals 15 residues. The CDR3 region is CASNLQGANTGELFF. CDR3 sequence (DNA): TGTGCCAGCAACCTCCAGGGGGCGAACACCGGGGAGCTGTTTTTT.

The V gene is TRBV6-1, the J gene TRBJ2-1, with 7 bases fitting TRBD2. CDR3 length equals 15 residues. V shed 8 bases, J shed 4 bases, and the junction held 11 bases outside the gene matches. The germline CDR1 and CDR2 sequences are MNHNS and SASEGT. Here the CDR3 DNA reads TGTGCCAGCGAATCTTCAGGGAGGGGTTACAATGAGCAGTTCTTC. It encodes CASESSGRGYNEQFF.

V and J are TRBV27 and TRBJ1-2; D is possibly TRBD1 (5 bases). Germline V CDR1 and CDR2: MNHEY, SMNVEV (reference sequence). CDR3 length equals 15 residues. With 2 bases removed from V and 3 bases from J, the gap between germline ends came to 13 bases. The CDR3 sequence: CASSLARGHYYGYTF. The CDR3 DNA sequence: TGTGCCAGCAGTTTAGCAAGGGGCCATTACTATGGCTACACCTTC.

The V and J genes are TRBV28 and TRBJ1-2; 9 bases fit TRBD1. The CDR3 has 14 amino acids. Germline-derived CDR1 and CDR2 are MDHEN and SYDVKM. V trimming: 5 bases; J trimming: 4 bases; junction bases outside the gene matches: 5. The CDR3 sequence is CASSPQDRGYGYTF. As DNA, the CDR3 is TGTGCCAGCAGTCCGCAGGACAGGGGCTATGGCTACACCTTC.